This T cell receptor (beta chain) was captured in a study of blood T cell repertoires in COVID-19. Study information: Both acute and convalescent COVID-19 samples were obtained from the United States, Italy and Spain. In each case, the material was cDNA or gDNA derived from T cells, B-cell-depleted T cells, or PBMCs.

Measured with immunoSEQ multiplex PCR; TCRdb has only the in-frame clones, and not every one. The profile shows about 200,000 clones, 75% to 90% of them singletons. Trimming took 0 bases from V and 4 from J; bases not matched to a gene: 2. Germline V gene lookup returns CDR1 SGHRS and CDR2 YFSETQ. The CDR3 is 15 amino acids. Sequenced sample: peripheral blood. The V call is TRBV5-1, the J call TRBJ2-1; TRBD2 matches 9 bases. The clonotype was recovered from a woman of 80 years or more with COVID-19, enrolled during active disease. This CDR3 is CASSLVAGVYNEQFF. CDR3 in DNA: TGCGCCAGCAGCTTGGTAGCGGGGGTTTACAATGAGCAGTTCTTC. The full variable domain, completed using reference TRBV5-1 and TRBJ2-1, is KAGVTQTPRYLIKTRGQQVTLSCSPISGHRSVSWYQQTPGQGLQFLFEYFSETQRNKGNFPGRFSGRQFSNSRSEMNVSTLELGDSALYLCASSLVAGVYNEQFFGPGTRLTVL.